This T cell receptor beta chain was profiled in a study of T cells after yellow fever vaccination (dated by TCRdb to the late 2010s). In the study overall: The SMART-Seq v4 Ultra Low Input RNA kit was used to prepare libraries from fractions with low cell numbers. The cohort comprised two healthy male donors, one aged 18 to 29 and one aged 30 to 39 years. To follow T-cell clones before and after both primary and booster YFV17D yellow fever vaccination, bulk TCR alpha and beta repertoires underwent longitudinal sequencing. Blood was collected at multiple timepoints before and after primary and secondary immunization, and bulk PBMC replicates and cell subsets were isolated.

What the authors observed across the whole study: Compared with the primary T-cell response, the secondary T-cell response was faster but weaker, reaching its peak on day 5 rather than on day 15. FACS-sorted repertoires could contain abundant contaminating clonotypes from the bulk population, so computational filtering was required. A small fraction of clonotypes showed up in both the CD4 and CD8 compartments, probably as a result of convergent recombination. After the booster, most clones that had expanded after primary vaccination were detected again (roughly 96% of CD4 and around 88% of CD8), suggesting broad maintenance of memory. The study included only a couple of donors, which limits how far the findings can be generalized.

The treatment or condition label for this specimen denotes: live attenuated yellow fever vaccine strain. At each blood-draw timepoint, two biological replicates of bulk PBMCs were obtained. PBMCs were isolated from peripheral blood using a standard Ficoll-Paque protocol. TriZol was used to extract RNA from bulk PBMCs, CD4 and CD8 fractions, and dextramer-positive and dextramer-negative fractions. TCR cDNA was synthesized by 5'RACE template switching, which introduced a universal primer site and unique molecular identifiers. cDNA synthesis was primed from both the TCR alpha and TCR beta constant segments. Two PCR steps were used to amplify libraries, with sample barcodes and sequencing adapters being added in the second step. Libraries were sequenced on Illumina HiSeq 2500 (2x100 bp) or NovaSeq (2x150 bp). Turning to the authors' computational methods: MIGEC handled demultiplexing of reads and collapsing into UMI consensus sequences, while MiXCR performed V(D)J alignment. Clonotypes responding to the vaccine were identified with edgeR on replicate PBMC samples, with the criteria of FDR below 0.01 and a log2 fold change above 5 up to day 15. CD4 or CD8 identity was assigned to each bulk clonotype according to whether the clonotype was present at higher abundance in the sequenced CD4 repertoire or the sequenced CD8 repertoire. TCRdb trimmed public reads at Q25 via fastp, called clones via MiXCR and kept in-frame beta chains. CDR3 protein duplicates are merged, each entry listing the most common genes and DNA. The V and J calls were not made by the authors but by TCRdb's processing. The sample includes around 590,000 distinct CDR3 sequences, with approximately 13% observed a single time. About 15% of the sample comes from the top ten.

This clonotype was counted between two and nine times. The antigen it binds to is not known. No much larger clonotype is one base removed from it; base qualities were not supplied. The CDR3 starts with the cysteine, ends with the phenylalanine, and has 15 residues. The entry retains the CDR3 DNA only, 45 bases that are in frame from base 1. The V and J ends are trimmed by 3 bases and 7 bases, leaving 13 bases between them. CDR1 KGHSH and CDR2 LQKENI are derived from the germline V gene. The sequence derives from a man aged 30 to 39 who received the YFV17D yellow fever vaccine. Sequences were derived from PBMCs, sampled on the day of the yellow fever booster vaccination. The sequence joins TRBV18 to TRBJ1-6; TRBD1 is a possible D gene, resting on 6 matching bases. The CDR3 protein is CASSPRGPVNSPLHF. The DNA sequence reads TGTGCCAGCTCACCTCGGGGGCCGGTGAATTCACCCCTCCACTTT.